The 3 T cell receptor beta chains below come from one sample, sequenced in a study of cytotoxic CD8 clonotypes in ibrutinib-treated CLL. Assay: immunoSEQ multiplex PCR; the TCRdb copy retains only in-frame clones and omits some. Counted here are over 140,000 clones, more than 70% occurring once; the ten biggest clones make up 6% to 9.5%. The input for sequencing was PBMCs, taken after 36 months of ibrutinib treatment. These receptor sequences come from a human donor with chronic lymphocytic leukemia.

The table lists this clone with a count of one. The chain employs TRBV2 and TRBJ2-7, with D perhaps matching TRBD1 (6 bases). Trimming pared 3 bases from V and 3 bases from J, leaving 18 bases between. The CDR3 is made up of 16 amino acids. Germline lookup yields CDR1 SNHLY and CDR2 FYNNEI. The CDR3, as DNA: TGTGCCAGCAGTGAGGCATCAGGGGCCCTCGACTACGAGCAGTACTTC. It yields the protein CASSEASGALDYEQYF.

J is TRBJ1-1 and V is TRBV9; tentative D call: TRBD1 (6 bases). CDR1 SGDLS and CDR2 YYNGEE come from the germline V gene. CDR3 size: 14 residues. V was pared by 0 bases and J by 2 bases, with 8 bases between. CDR3 coding DNA: TGTGCCAGCAGCGTAGTAGGGACAAACACTGAAGCTTTCTTT. It codes for CASSVVGTNTEAFF. Full variable domain (rest looked up from reference TRBV9 and TRBJ1-1): DSGVTQTPKHLITATGQRVTLRCSPRSGDLSVYWYQQSLDQGLQFLIQYYNGEERAKGNILERFSAQQFPDLHSELNLSSLELGDSALYFCASSVVGTNTEAFFGQGTRLTVV.

The chain has TRBV7-6 and TRBJ1-1, with 8 bases identical to TRBD1. This CDR3 contains 15 residues. From germline, CDR1 is SGHVS and CDR2 FNYEAQ. V shed 1 base and J 4 bases; nucleotides not matched to a gene: 5. The CDR3 loop is CASSLGPTGGTEAFF. In DNA form, the CDR3 reads TGTGCCAGCAGCTTAGGCCCCACAGGGGGCACTGAAGCTTTCTTT.